This entry features one T cell receptor (beta chain) sequence. Its matching antigen is unknown. The germline gives CDR1 SGHRS, CDR2 YFSETQ. The CDR3 runs 16 residues. Trimming left V 6 bases short and J 0 bases short, with 16 bases between. This specimen belongs to a study of OX40 agonist ivuxolimab in advanced cancers. Broader study findings: Averaging showed that CD8+ T cells had more expanded clones than CD4+ did.

Some clones are missing from TCRdb's copy, which holds only in-frame ones; the method was immunoSEQ multiplex PCR. This sample carries tens of thousands of clones, more than 75% of them seen once, and the ten largest clones take approximately 0.47%. Here the sequenced sample was CD4+ or CD8+ T cells sorted from blood, taken in a trial of the OX40 agonist ivuxolimab. The chain uses TRBV5-1 and TRBJ2-1, with D perhaps TRBD1 or TRBD2 (6 bases each). This receptor was obtained from an adult with an advanced solid tumor such as melanoma, head and neck, liver or kidney cancer. CDR3 sequence (DNA): TGCGCCAGCACTTGGGGGGCGATGAGCTCCTACAATGAGCAGTTCTTC. It encodes CASTWGAMSSYNEQFF.